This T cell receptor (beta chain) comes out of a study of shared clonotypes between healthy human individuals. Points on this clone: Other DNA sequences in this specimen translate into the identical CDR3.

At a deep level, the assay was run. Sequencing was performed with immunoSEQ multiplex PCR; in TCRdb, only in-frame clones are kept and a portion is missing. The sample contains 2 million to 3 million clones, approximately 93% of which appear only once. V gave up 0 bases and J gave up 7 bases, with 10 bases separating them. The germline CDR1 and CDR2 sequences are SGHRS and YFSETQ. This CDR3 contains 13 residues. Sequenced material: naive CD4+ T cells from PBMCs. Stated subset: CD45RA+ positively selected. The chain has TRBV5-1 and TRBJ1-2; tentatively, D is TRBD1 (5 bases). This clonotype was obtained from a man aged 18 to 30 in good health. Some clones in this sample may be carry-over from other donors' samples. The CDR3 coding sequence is TGCGCCAGCAGCTTGGGGCAGGGTAGTGGCTACACCTTC. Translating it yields CASSLGQGSGYTF.